The clone carrying this T cell receptor (beta chain) was found many times. Its antigen is unknown. A minimum of 7 million PBMCs was isolated per sample. The data were taken from a study of blood T cells in healthy people across ages. Study-level points and caveats: Donor CMV infection status was unknown, possibly confounding age-related changes in expanded clonotypes.

The CDR3 is 14 amino acids. Trimming pared 3 bases from V and 1 base from J, leaving 12 bases between. CDR1 and CDR2 (germline): SQVTM, ANQGSEA. With a J-beta primer mix and a sample-barcoded 5' primer, a second PCR ran about 7 to 11 cycles. TCRdb called the 5' RACE reads again in MiXCR, with one record for every CDR3 protein. The table includes 870,000 or so distinct CDR3 sequences, more than 25% detected once. V usage is TRBV29-1 and J usage is TRBJ1-1, with D perhaps TRBD1 (5 bases). Source material: blood. This TCR was sampled from a woman aged 80 or over in good health. This chain's CDR3 is CSVDPRGRNTEAFF. For the CDR3, the DNA is TGCAGCGTTGATCCCCGGGGCAGGAACACTGAAGCTTTCTTT.